Sequencing of this T cell receptor beta chain was carried out in a study of identical twins (dated by TCRdb to about 2016). Regarding the study in general: To test whether fetal clonotypes persist, this study deep-sequenced TCR alpha and beta repertoires from monozygotic twins, from unrelated adults of various ages, and from cord blood. To rule out contamination, replicate twin experiments were performed at different times with different library preparation protocols. Beyond this particular receptor, the publication reports: Because the same donors could not be followed over many years, conclusions were based on cross-sectional statistical analysis. Compared with coincidental sharing between unrelated individuals, out-of-frame TCR alpha sequences shared between twins had an excess of sequences with low generation probability. A weaker excess of twin sharing was found in beta out-of-frame sequences because the signal-to-noise ratio was lowered by fewer shared sequences. Fewer insertions were carried by abundant cord blood beta clonotypes, a similar but weaker trend appeared in young adult naive repertoires, and no such trend appeared in memory repertoires. In monozygotic twins, out-of-frame TCR alpha sharing was systematically underestimated by recombination models, although the models agreed with sharing between unrelated individuals. Zero-insertion analyses could be partly confounded by invariant T cells such as MAIT and iNKT, though diverse VJ usage argued against such confounding for most clonotypes.

Library creation used 5' RACE. The instrument given in TCRdb is Illumina HiSeq 2000. Template switching introduced a universal primer binding site; the final cDNA contained a unique molecular identifier, enabling accurate counting of TCR cDNA molecules. Specific primers in the conserved constant-segment region were used to synthesize first-strand cDNA for the TCR alpha and beta chains. To control for contamination, each cDNA library was double barcoded with a SMART-Mk sample barcode plus Illumina barcodes. Two successive PCR steps introduced TruSeq adapter sequences along with Illumina sample barcodes. TCR alpha and beta cDNA libraries were sequenced on the Illumina HiSeq platform with custom primers. Concerning the study's data processing: Unique molecular identifiers were extracted from raw reads with MiGEC, and CDR3 positions were determined with MiXCR. For each individual, recombination models were inferred using an EM algorithm with the repgenHMM and IGoR tools. Shared clonotypes were analyzed with the tcR package in R, and sharing was normalized by the product of cloneset sizes. Out-of-frame nonproductive sequences were analyzed to study raw recombination free of thymic and clonal selection effects. TCRdb's own reprocessing of the public reads used fastp at Q25 and MiXCR and kept productive beta chains. Under each unique CDR3 protein, matching rows form one entry showing the most common genes and DNA. What appears here as the V and J calls and clone size reflects TCRdb's work, not the paper's. The sample records about 240,000 distinct CDR3 sequences, 7.5% of which are singletons. More than 5% of the sample is in the top ten clones.

This clonotype was seen a few times. Its antigen remains undetermined. The input lacks base qualities; no much larger clone sits a single base away. The germline V gene supplies CDR1 SGHRS and CDR2 YFSETQ. V is cut by 0 bases and J by 7 bases, and the space between the germline ends is 13 bases. The CDR3 starts with the cysteine, ends with the phenylalanine, and has 14 residues. Of all the DNA, just the CDR3 is kept, 42 bases in frame from base 1. Only healthy Caucasian donors were included. The twin cohort comprised three pairs of female monozygotic twins, all aged about 18 to 30 years. Positive isolation kits from Invitrogen were used to isolate the CD4+ and CD8+ T cell populations. The data also belong to a second study, concerning yellow fever vaccine responses in identical twins. The second study's paper adds: According to the authors, in identical twins the way T cells responded to vaccination appeared partly convergent and partly personalized. Focusing on identical twins, the study followed the T cell clones that responded to the vaccine, and did so with precision.

The sequence joins TRBV5-1 to TRBJ1-1; the D gene remains uncertain. The source is a young woman in good health. The specimen sequenced was CD8+ T cells sorted from blood. The nucleotide sequence is given as TGCGCCAGCAGCTTGGCGGGCTGGTCTAGTGAAGCTTTCTTT. This gives the protein CASSLAGWSSEAFF. When the CDR3 is completed using the reference TRBV5-1 and TRBJ1-1 genes on either side, the full variable domain is KAGVTQTPRYLIKTRGQQVTLSCSPISGHRSVSWYQQTPGQGLQFLFEYFSETQRNKGNFPGRFSGRQFSNSRSEMNVSTLELGDSALYLCASSLAGWSSEAFFGQGTRLTVV.